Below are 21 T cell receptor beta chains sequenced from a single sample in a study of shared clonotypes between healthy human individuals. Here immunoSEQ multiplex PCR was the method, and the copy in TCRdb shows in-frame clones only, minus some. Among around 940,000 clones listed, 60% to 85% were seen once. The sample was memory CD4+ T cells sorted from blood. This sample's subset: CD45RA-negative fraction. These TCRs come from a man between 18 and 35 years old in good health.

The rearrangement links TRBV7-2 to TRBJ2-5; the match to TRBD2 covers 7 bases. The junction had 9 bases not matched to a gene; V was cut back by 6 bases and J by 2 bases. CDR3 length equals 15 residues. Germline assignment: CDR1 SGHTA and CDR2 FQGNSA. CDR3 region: CASSTRPSGQETQYF. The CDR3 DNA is TGTGCCAGCAGTACCCGACCTAGCGGACAAGAGACCCAGTACTTC.

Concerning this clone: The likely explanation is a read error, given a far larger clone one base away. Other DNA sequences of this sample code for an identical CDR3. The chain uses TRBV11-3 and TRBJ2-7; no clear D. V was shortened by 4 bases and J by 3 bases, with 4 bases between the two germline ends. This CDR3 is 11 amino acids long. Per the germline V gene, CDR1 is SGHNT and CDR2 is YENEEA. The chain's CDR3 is CASSSGYEQYF. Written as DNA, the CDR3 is TGTGCCAGCAGCTCGGGCTACGAGCAGTACTTC. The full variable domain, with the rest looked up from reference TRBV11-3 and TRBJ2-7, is EAGVVQSPRYKIIEKKQPVAFWCNPISGHNTLYWYLQNLGQGPELLIRYENEEAVDDSQLPKDRFSAERLKGVDSTLKIQPAELGDSAVYLCASSSGYEQYFGPGTRLTVT.

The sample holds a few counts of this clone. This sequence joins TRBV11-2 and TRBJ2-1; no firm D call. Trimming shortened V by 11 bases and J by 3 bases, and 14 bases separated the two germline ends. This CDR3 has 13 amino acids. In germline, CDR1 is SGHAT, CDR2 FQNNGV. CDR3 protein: CALTTESYNEQFF. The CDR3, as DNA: TGTGCCCTAACGACGGAAAGCTACAATGAGCAGTTCTTC.

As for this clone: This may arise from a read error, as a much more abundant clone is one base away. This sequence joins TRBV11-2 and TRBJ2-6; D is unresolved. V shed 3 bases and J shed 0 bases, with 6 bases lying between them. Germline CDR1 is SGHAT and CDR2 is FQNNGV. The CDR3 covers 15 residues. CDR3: CASSLRSSGANVLTF. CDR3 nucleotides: TGTGCCAGCAGCTTGAGGAGCTCTGGGGCCAACGTCCTGACTTTC.

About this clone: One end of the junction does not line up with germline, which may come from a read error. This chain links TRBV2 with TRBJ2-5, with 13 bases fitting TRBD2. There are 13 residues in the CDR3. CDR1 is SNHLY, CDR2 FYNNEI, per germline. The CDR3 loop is CASREGLAGVTYF. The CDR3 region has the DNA TGTGCCAGCAGAGAAGGACTAGCGGGGGTTACCTACTTC.

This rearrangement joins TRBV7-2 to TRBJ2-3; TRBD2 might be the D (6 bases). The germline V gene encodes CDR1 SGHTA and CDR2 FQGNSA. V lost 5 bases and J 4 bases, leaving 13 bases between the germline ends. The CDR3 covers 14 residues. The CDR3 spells CASSRGDWADTQYF. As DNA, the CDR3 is TGTGCCAGCAGCCGCGGGGACTGGGCAGATACGCAGTATTTT.

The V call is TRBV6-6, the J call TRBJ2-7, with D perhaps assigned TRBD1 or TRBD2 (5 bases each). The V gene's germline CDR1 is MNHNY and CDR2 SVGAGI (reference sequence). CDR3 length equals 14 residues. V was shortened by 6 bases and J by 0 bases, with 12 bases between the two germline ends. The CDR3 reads CASSPGTRSYEQYF. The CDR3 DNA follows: TGTGCCAGCAGCCCCGGGACCCGCTCCTACGAGCAGTACTTC.

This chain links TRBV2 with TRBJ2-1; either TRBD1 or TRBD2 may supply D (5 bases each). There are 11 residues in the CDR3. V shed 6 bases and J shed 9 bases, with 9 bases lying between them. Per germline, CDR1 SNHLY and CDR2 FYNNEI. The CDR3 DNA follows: TGTGCCAGCAGCGGGGACGGTGAGCAGTTCTTC. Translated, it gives CASSGDGEQFF.

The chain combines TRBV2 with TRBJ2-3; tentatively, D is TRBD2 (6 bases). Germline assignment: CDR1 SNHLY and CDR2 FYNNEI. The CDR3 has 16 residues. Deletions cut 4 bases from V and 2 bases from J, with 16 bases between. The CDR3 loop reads CASSVLRGGYTDTQYF. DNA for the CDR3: TGTGCCAGCAGTGTTTTGCGGGGCGGGTACACAGATACGCAGTATTTT.

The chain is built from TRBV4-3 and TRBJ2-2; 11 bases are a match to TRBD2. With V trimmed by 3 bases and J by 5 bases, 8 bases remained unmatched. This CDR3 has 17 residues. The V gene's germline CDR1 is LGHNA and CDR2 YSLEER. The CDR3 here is CASSHLLAGERTGELFF. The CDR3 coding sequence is TGCGCCAGCAGCCATTTACTAGCGGGAGAGAGGACCGGGGAGCTGTTTTTT.

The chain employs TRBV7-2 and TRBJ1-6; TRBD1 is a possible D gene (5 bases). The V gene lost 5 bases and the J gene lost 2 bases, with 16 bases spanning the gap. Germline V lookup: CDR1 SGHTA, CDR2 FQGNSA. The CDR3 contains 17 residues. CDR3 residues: CASSQQASTTYNSPLHF. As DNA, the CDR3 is TGTGCCAGCAGCCAACAGGCCAGCACAACCTATAATTCACCCCTCCACTTT.

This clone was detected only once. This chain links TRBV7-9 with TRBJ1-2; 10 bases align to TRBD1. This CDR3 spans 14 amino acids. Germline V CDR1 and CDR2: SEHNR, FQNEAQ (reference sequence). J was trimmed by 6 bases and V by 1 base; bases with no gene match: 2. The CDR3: CASSLGQGANGYTF. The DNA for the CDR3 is TGTGCCAGCAGCTTAGGACAGGGGGCTAATGGCTACACCTTC.

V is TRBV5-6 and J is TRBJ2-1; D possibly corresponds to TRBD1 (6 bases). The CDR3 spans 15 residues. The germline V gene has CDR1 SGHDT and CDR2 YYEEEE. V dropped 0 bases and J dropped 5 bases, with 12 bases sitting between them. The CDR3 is CASSLDAGVDNEQFF. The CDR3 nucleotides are TGTGCCAGCAGCTTGGACGCAGGGGTTGACAATGAGCAGTTCTTC.

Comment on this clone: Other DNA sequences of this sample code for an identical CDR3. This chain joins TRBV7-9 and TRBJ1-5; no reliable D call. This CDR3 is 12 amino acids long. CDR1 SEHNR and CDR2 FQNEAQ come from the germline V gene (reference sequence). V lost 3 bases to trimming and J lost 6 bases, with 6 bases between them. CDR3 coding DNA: TGTGCCAGCAGCTTCCCCGGTCAGCCCCAGCATTTT. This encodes CASSFPGQPQHF.

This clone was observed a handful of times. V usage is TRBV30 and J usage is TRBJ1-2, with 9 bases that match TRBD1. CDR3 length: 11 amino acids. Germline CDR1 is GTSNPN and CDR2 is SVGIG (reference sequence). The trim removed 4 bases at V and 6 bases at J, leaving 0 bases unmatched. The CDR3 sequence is CAWNRGHGYTF. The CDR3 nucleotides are TGTGCCTGGAACAGGGGGCATGGCTACACCTTC.

The CDR3 sequence: CASRPAASVNTGELFF. The CDR3, as DNA: TGTGCCAGCAGGCCAGCGGCTAGCGTGAACACCGGGGAGCTGTTTTTT. The rearrangement links TRBV7-6 to TRBJ2-2; the D gene is possibly TRBD2 (6 bases). The CDR3 consists of 16 residues. CDR1 is SGHVS, CDR2 FNYEAQ, per germline. V was cut by 6 bases and J by 1 base, with 15 bases left in between.

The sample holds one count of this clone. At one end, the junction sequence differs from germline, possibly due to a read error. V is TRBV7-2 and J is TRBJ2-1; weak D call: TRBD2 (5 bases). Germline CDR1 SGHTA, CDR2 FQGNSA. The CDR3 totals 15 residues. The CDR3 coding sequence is TGTGCCAGCAGATTAGCGTGGGGCTCCTACAATGAGCAGTTCTTC. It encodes CASRLAWGSYNEQFF.

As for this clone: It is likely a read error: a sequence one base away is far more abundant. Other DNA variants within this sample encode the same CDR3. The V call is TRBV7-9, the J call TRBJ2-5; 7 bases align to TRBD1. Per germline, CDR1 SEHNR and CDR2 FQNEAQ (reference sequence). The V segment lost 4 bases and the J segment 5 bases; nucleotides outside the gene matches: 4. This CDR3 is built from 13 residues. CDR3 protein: CASSSGQWETQYF. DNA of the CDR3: TGTGCCAGCAGCTCGGGACAGTGGGAGACCCAGTACTTC.

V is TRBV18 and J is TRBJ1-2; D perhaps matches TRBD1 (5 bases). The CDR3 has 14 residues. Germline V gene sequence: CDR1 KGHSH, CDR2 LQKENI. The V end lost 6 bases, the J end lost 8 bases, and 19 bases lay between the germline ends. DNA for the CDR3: TGTGCCAGCTCCACCGGATCGCAGGGCGCGGGCTACACCTTC. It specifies CASSTGSQGAGYTF.

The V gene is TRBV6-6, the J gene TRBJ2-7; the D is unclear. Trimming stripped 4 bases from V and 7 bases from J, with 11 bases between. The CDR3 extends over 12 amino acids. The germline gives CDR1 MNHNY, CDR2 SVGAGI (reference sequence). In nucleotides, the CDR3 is TGTGCCAGCAGTTCCCGATTCTCAGAGCAGTACTTC. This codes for CASSSRFSEQYF.

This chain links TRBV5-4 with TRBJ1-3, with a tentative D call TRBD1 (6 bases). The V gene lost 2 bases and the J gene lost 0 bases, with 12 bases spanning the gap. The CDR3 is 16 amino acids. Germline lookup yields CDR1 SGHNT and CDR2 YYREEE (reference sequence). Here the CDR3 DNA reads TGTGCCAGCAGCTTAGGGGGGCCGGGCTCTGGAAACACCATATATTTT. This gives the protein CASSLGGPGSGNTIYF.